The next 32 T cell receptor gamma chains were all read from a single sample in a study of Vδ1+ human thymocytes. No antigens are known for them. The template was reverse-transcribed extracted RNA. Pooled V-gene forward primers with one constant-region reverse primer generated the CDR3 amplicons by multiplex PCR. TCRdb used CATT to re-call clones from the multiplex PCR reads. The table records some 9,000 gamma-chain clones, 50% to 65% of them present only once. Findings and caveats of the study: Thymic TRG and TRD repertoires appeared highly polyclonal.

Sample: Vdelta1+ gamma-delta thymocytes from the thymus. Subset given: FACS-sorted CD3+ TCRalphabeta- TCRVdelta1+ TCRVdelta2- thymocytes. The source is a girl under two years old who had congenital heart surgery.

The V call is TRGV8, the J call TRGJP1. The J gene, not given by TCRdb, was assigned here from a germline match of the nucleotide sequence. Germline V CDR1 and CDR2: VENAVY, YDSYNSRV. The CDR3 extends over 14 amino acids. Losses at the gene ends were 6 bases for V and 0 bases for J; bases not matched to a gene: 4. The CDR3 protein is CATWLDTTGWFKIF. In DNA, the CDR3 is TGTGCCACCTGGCTGGATACCACTGGTTGGTTCAAGATATTT.

The chain uses TRGV8 and TRGJ1 or TRGJ2. No J gene was available from TCRdb, and it was assigned here by a germline match of the DNA. Germline trimming cut 5 bases from V and 4 bases from J; bases unmatched to any gene: 11. This CDR3 is 14 amino acids long. From germline, CDR1 is VENAVY and CDR2 YDSYNSRV. The DNA of the CDR3 is TGTGCCACCTGGGGCCCCGGGGGGTATTATAAGAAACTCTTT. Its translation is CATWGPGGYYKKLF.

This clone was observed a handful of times. V is TRGV2 and J is TRGJ1 or TRGJ2. The J segment lost 7 bases and the V segment lost 4 bases, leaving 4 bases of the junction unmatched. The germline V gene encodes CDR1 EGSNGY and CDR2 YDSYNSKV. The CDR3 extends over 11 amino acids. CDR3 in DNA: TGTGCCACCTGGGATCGGTATAAGAAACTCTTT. It is translated as CATWDRYKKLF.

No J gene was assigned, while the V gene was called as TRGV3. Germline lookup yields CDR1 VTNTFY and CDR2 YDVSTARD (reference sequence). The length of the CDR3 is 14 residues. CDR3: CATWDRPSWSGPLF. DNA for the CDR3: TGTGCCACCTGGGACAGGCCTAGCTGGAGCGGCCCCCTCTTT.

J is TRGJ1 or TRGJ2 and V is TRGV9. Germline matching of the DNA provided the J gene here, since TCRdb leaves it blank. The trim removed 1 base at V and 3 bases at J, leaving 15 bases unmatched. This CDR3 is built from 17 residues. Germline lookup yields CDR1 GITISATS and CDR2 ISYDGTV (reference sequence). The CDR3 DNA reads TGTGCCTTGTGGGAGGTAGGAAGCCTAAGCTCTTATTATAAGAAACTCTTT. Protein: CALWEVGSLSSYYKKLF.

This clone was counted between two and nine times. The chain couples TRGV8 to TRGJ1 or TRGJ2. This CDR3 is 14 amino acids long. The V segment lost 3 bases and the J segment 1 base; nucleotides outside the gene matches: 6. From germline, CDR1 is VENAVY and CDR2 YDSYNSRV. The CDR3 region has the DNA TGTGCCACCTGGGATCTATCAAATTATTATAAGAAACTCTTT. Its translation is CATWDLSNYYKKLF.

This clone has a single count. This chain uses TRGV8 with TRGJ1 or TRGJ2. TCRdb is silent on the J gene; assignment here came from matching the DNA to germline. CDR1 and CDR2 (germline): VENAVY, YDSYNSRV. Trimming at V came to 2 bases and at J to 12 bases, leaving 10 bases not matched to a gene. The CDR3 loop spans 12 amino acids. The CDR3 DNA reads as TGTGCCACCTGGGATACGCACCGTGGGAAACTCTTT. This translates into CATWDTHRGKLF.

This clone was detected only a few times. This rearrangement joins TRGV9 to TRGJP2. Because TCRdb records no J gene, it was assigned here through a match of the DNA to germline. The length of the CDR3 is 17 residues. Per germline, CDR1 GITISATS and CDR2 ISYDGTV (reference sequence). J was trimmed by 3 bases and V by 1 base; bases with no gene match: 11. Written as DNA, the CDR3 is TGTGCCTTGTGGGAGGTCCTCAAGGGTTGTAGTGATTGGATCAAGACGTTT. Translated, it gives CALWEVLKGCSDWIKTF.

The chain recombines TRGV4 with TRGJ1 or TRGJ2. The J gene is absent in TCRdb and was assigned here via DNA matching to germline. With 2 bases clipped from V and 10 bases from J, the junction kept 8 bases outside the gene matches. CDR3 length: 12 residues. Germline V gene data show CDR1 as EGSTGY and CDR2 as YDSYTSSV. Here the CDR3 reads CATWDVNLKKLF. In DNA form, the CDR3 reads TGTGCCACCTGGGATGTAAACCTCAAGAAACTCTTT.

There are a few counts of this clone. The chain joins TRGV3 to TRGJ1 or TRGJ2. Germline loops: CDR1 VTNTFY, CDR2 YDVSTARD (reference sequence). The length of the CDR3 is 15 residues. Trimming took 3 bases from V and 8 from J; bases not matched to a gene: 16. The CDR3 nucleotides are TGTGCCACCTGGGACGCGCCGGCCGTTTGGGATAAGAAACTCTTT. Translating it yields CATWDAPAVWDKKLF.

The chain recombines TRGV8 with TRGJ1 or TRGJ2. The J gene is not listed in TCRdb, so it was assigned here from a DNA match to germline. The length of the CDR3 is 12 residues. The J segment lost 5 bases and the V segment lost 2 bases, leaving 3 bases of the junction unmatched. Germline V gene lookup returns CDR1 VENAVY and CDR2 YDSYNSRV. CDR3 sequence (DNA): TGTGCCACCTGGGATACAAATTATAAGAAACTCTTT. Amino acid sequence: CATWDTNYKKLF.

This chain uses TRGV3 with TRGJ1 or TRGJ2. TCRdb records no J gene; here it was assigned by comparing the DNA to germline. The CDR3 is 13 residues long. Trimming took 0 bases from V and 7 from J; bases not matched to a gene: 6. Germline V gives CDR1 VTNTFY, CDR2 YDVSTARD (reference sequence). CDR3 residues: CATWDRPSYKKLF. The CDR3, as DNA: TGTGCCACCTGGGACAGGCCTAGCTATAAGAAACTCTTT.

This chain joins TRGV3 and TRGJ1 or TRGJ2. TCRdb offers no J gene call, so here the DNA was matched to germline to obtain one. The germline gives CDR1 VTNTFY, CDR2 YDVSTARD (reference sequence). J was trimmed by 5 bases and V by 4 bases; bases with no gene match: 5. This CDR3 comprises 12 residues. The CDR3 coding sequence is TGTGCCACCTGGGATGGCGATTATAAGAAACTCTTT. It yields the protein CATWDGDYKKLF.

This chain links TRGV3 with TRGJ1 or TRGJ2. Here the J gene was assigned by germline matching of the DNA, as TCRdb has none. The CDR3 spans 14 residues. The germline gives CDR1 VTNTFY, CDR2 YDVSTARD (reference sequence). Trimming at V came to 3 bases and at J to 0 bases, leaving 5 bases not matched to a gene. CDR3 protein: CATWDCKNYYKKLF. The CDR3 region has the DNA TGTGCCACCTGGGACTGCAAGAATTATTATAAGAAACTCTTT.

This clone was recorded once. This chain connects TRGV4 to TRGJ1 or TRGJ2. Matching the DNA to germline supplied the J gene, which TCRdb does not give. The germline V gene has CDR1 EGSTGY and CDR2 YDSYTSSV. CDR3 length: 14 amino acids. The junction had 5 bases not matched to a gene; V was cut back by 3 bases and J by 0 bases. CDR3 sequence reads: CATWDLRNYYKKLF. The CDR3 DNA is TGTGCCACCTGGGATTTGAGGAATTATTATAAGAAACTCTTT.

The genes are TRGV9 and TRGJP. The J gene, left out of TCRdb, was set here by checking the DNA against germline. CDR3 size: 18 residues. V was pared by 1 base and J by 4 bases, with 7 bases of the junction left unmatched. The germline CDR1 and CDR2 sequences are GITISATS and ISYDGTV (reference sequence). The chain's CDR3 is CALWEVQTQELGKKIKVF. The CDR3 nucleotides read TGTGCCTTGTGGGAGGTACAAACCCAAGAGTTGGGCAAAAAAATCAAGGTATTT.

About this clone: Other DNA variants within this sample encode the same CDR3. This chain connects TRGV8 to TRGJ1 or TRGJ2. Here the J gene came from matching the DNA to germline, since TCRdb omits it. Germline CDR1 reads VENAVY; CDR2 reads YDSYNSRV. The CDR3 spans 11 residues. The V and J ends lost 5 bases and 4 bases, in that order; junction bases with no gene match: 2. CDR3 coding DNA: TGTGCCACCTGGGGCTATTATAAGAAACTCTTT. Amino acid sequence: CATWGYYKKLF.

This clone was detected only a few times. This chain uses TRGV2 with TRGJ1 or TRGJ2. No J gene was available from TCRdb, and it was assigned here by a germline match of the DNA. There are 12 residues in the CDR3. The ends lost 3 bases at V and 5 bases at J; junction bases unmatched: 4. Germline assignment: CDR1 EGSNGY and CDR2 YDSYNSKV. The DNA of the CDR3 is TGTGCCACCTGGGACCTGGATTATAAGAAACTCTTT. This translates into CATWDLDYKKLF.

The rearrangement joins TRGV2 to TRGJ1 or TRGJ2. The J gene is not listed in TCRdb, so it was assigned here from a DNA match to germline. The CDR3 has 15 residues. The J segment lost 3 bases and the V segment lost 0 bases, leaving 8 bases of the junction unmatched. Germline loops: CDR1 EGSNGY, CDR2 YDSYNSKV. CDR3 bases: TGTGCCACCTGGGACGGGCCGGGAATTTATTATAAGAAACTCTTT. It encodes CATWDGPGIYYKKLF.

This rearrangement joins TRGV2 to TRGJ1 or TRGJ2. TCRdb supplies no J gene; here it was assigned by aligning the nucleotide sequence to germline. V was clipped by 0 bases and J by 7 bases; unmatched bases: 6. The CDR3 covers 13 residues. CDR1 and CDR2 (germline): EGSNGY, YDSYNSKV. For the CDR3, the DNA is TGTGCCACCTGGGACGGGCGGGAGTATAAGAAACTCTTT. The encoded protein is CATWDGREYKKLF.

This chain links TRGV3 with TRGJP1. TCRdb carries no J gene annotation; the J gene was assigned here by matching the DNA with germline. Germline V gene sequence: CDR1 VTNTFY, CDR2 YDVSTARD (reference sequence). CDR3 length: 19 amino acids. Losses at the gene ends were 0 bases for V and 7 bases for J; bases not matched to a gene: 20. CDR3 in amino acids: CATWDRSAAELAGGWFKIF. CDR3 DNA sequence: TGTGCCACCTGGGACAGGTCGGCGGCGGAGCTAGCCGGTGGTTGGTTCAAGATATTT.

This clone was picked up one time. The chain has TRGV8 and TRGJ1 or TRGJ2. No J gene was available from TCRdb, and it was assigned here by a germline match of the DNA. CDR1 VENAVY and CDR2 YDSYNSRV come from the germline V gene. This CDR3 is built from 13 residues. J lost 8 bases, V lost 5 bases, and 12 bases had no gene match. CDR3 bases: TGTGCCACCTGGGCCTCGGTCGGGGATAAGAAACTCTTT. Its protein is CATWASVGDKKLF.

This sequence joins TRGV4 and TRGJ1 or TRGJ2. Because TCRdb records no J gene, it was assigned here through a match of the DNA to germline. CDR3 length equals 13 residues. Germline CDR1 and CDR2: EGSTGY and YDSYTSSV. V gave up 3 bases and J gave up 7 bases; unmatched junction bases: 9. DNA of the CDR3: TGTGCCACCTGGGATTCTCGGGGGTATAAGAAACTCTTT. It yields the protein CATWDSRGYKKLF.

A word on this clone: At one end, the junction sequence differs from germline, possibly due to a read error. The chain combines TRGV8 with TRGJ1 or TRGJ2. No J gene is reported in TCRdb; it was inferred here by comparing the DNA with germline. CDR3 length: 13 amino acids. The germline CDR1 and CDR2 sequences are VENAVY and YDSYNSRV. The CDR3 protein is CTTWDPNYYKKLF. CDR3 in DNA: TGTACCACCTGGGACCCGAATTATTATAAGAAACTCTTT.

The chain couples TRGV9 to TRGJ1 or TRGJ2. V was clipped by 8 bases and J by 8 bases; unmatched bases: 9. This CDR3 spans 11 amino acids. Per germline, CDR1 GITISATS and CDR2 ISYDGTV (reference sequence). CDR3 sequence reads: CALSFGNKKLF. The CDR3 DNA reads as TGTGCCTTGTCGTTCGGAAATAAGAAACTCTTT.

The chain employs TRGV3 and TRGJ1 or TRGJ2. The CDR3 contains 16 residues. V trimming: 0 bases; J trimming: 1 base; junction bases outside the gene matches: 9. The germline V gene encodes CDR1 VTNTFY and CDR2 YDVSTARD (reference sequence). The DNA of the CDR3 is TGTGCCACCTGGGACAGGCTAACCCCCAATTATTATAAGAAACTCTTT. Its translation: CATWDRLTPNYYKKLF.

On this clone itself: The sample carries other DNA sequences with the same CDR3. The chain has TRGV8 and TRGJP2. The J gene, absent from TCRdb, was called here by matching the DNA to germline. CDR1 is VENAVY and CDR2 is YDSYNSRV in the germline V gene. V shed 4 bases, J shed 2 bases, and the junction held 4 bases outside the gene matches. The CDR3 covers 14 residues. CDR3 sequence: CATWETSSDWIKTF. Written as DNA, the CDR3 is TGTGCCACCTGGGAGACAAGTAGTGATTGGATCAAGACGTTT.

The table lists this clone with a few counts. The chain is built from TRGV9 and TRGJP2. V lost 0 bases, J lost 3 bases, and 4 bases stayed unmatched. The CDR3 runs to 15 residues. Per germline, CDR1 GITISATS and CDR2 ISYDGTV (reference sequence). CDR3 sequence: CALWEVQGSDWIKTF. In nucleotides, the CDR3 is TGTGCCTTGTGGGAGGTGCAGGGTAGTGATTGGATCAAGACGTTT.

This clone was detected only a few times. In the same sample, other DNA sequences code for this CDR3. The chain recombines TRGV8 with TRGJ1 or TRGJ2. TCRdb carries no J gene annotation; the J gene was assigned here by matching the DNA with germline. With V trimmed by 4 bases and J by 4 bases, 4 bases remained unmatched. This CDR3 has 12 residues. Germline CDR1 is VENAVY and CDR2 is YDSYNSRV. CDR3 protein: CATWDRYYKKLF. The CDR3 DNA is TGTGCCACCTGGGACCGATATTATAAGAAACTCTTT.

The rearrangement links TRGV9 to TRGJ1 or TRGJ2. The J gene is not listed in TCRdb, so it was assigned here from a DNA match to germline. V lost 0 bases to trimming and J lost 6 bases; unmatched junction nucleotides: 5. The CDR3 totals 13 residues. The germline V gene encodes CDR1 GITISATS and CDR2 ISYDGTV (reference sequence). For the CDR3, the DNA is TGTGCCTTGTGGGAGGTGTTTCCTTATAAGAAACTCTTT. Its translation: CALWEVFPYKKLF.

This clone was counted a few times. Other DNA sequences within the sample encode an identical CDR3. The chain recombines TRGV9 with TRGJ1 or TRGJ2. No J gene is reported in TCRdb; it was inferred here by comparing the DNA with germline. Germline CDR1 is GITISATS and CDR2 is ISYDGTV (reference sequence). This CDR3 has 13 amino acids. The ends lost 0 bases at V and 6 bases at J; junction bases unmatched: 5. The CDR3, as DNA: TGTGCCTTGTGGGAGGTGCAGGGTTATAAGAAACTCTTT. Protein product: CALWEVQGYKKLF.

V and J are TRGV9 and TRGJP. The CDR3 extends over 14 amino acids. The V and J ends lost 12 bases and 9 bases, in that order; junction bases with no gene match: 11. Germline V gene lookup returns CDR1 GITISATS and CDR2 ISYDGTV (reference sequence). The CDR3 DNA is TGTGCCCCCATGGCCGGGTTGGGCAAAAAAATCAAGGTATTT. Amino acids: CAPMAGLGKKIKVF.